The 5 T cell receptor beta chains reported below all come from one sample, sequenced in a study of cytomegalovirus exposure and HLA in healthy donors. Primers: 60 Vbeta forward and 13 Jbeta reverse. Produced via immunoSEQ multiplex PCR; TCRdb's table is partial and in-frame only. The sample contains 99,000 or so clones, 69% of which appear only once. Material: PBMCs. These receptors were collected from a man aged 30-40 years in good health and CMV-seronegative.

CDR3 sequence reads: CASSQDWDTPGPDTQYF. Here the CDR3 DNA reads TGCGCCAGCAGCCAAGATTGGGACACTCCAGGCCCAGATACGCAGTATTTT. This chain connects TRBV4-3 to TRBJ2-3; tentative D call: TRBD1 (6 bases). Trimming removed 0 bases at V and 4 bases at J, with 17 bases between. The germline V gene has CDR1 LGHNA and CDR2 YSLEER. This CDR3 has 17 amino acids.

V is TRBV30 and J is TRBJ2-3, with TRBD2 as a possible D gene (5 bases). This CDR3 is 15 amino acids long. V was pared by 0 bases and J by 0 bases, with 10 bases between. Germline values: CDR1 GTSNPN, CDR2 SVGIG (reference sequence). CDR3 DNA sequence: TGTGCCTGGAGTGTAATCGGCGGGAGCACAGATACGCAGTATTTT. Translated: CAWSVIGGSTDTQYF. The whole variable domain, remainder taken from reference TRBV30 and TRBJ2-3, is SQTIHQWPATLVQPVGSPLSLECTVEGTSNPNLYWYRQAAGRGLQLLFYSVGIGQISSEVPQNLSASRPQDRQFILSSKKLLLSDSGFYLCAWSVIGGSTDTQYFGPGTRLTVL.

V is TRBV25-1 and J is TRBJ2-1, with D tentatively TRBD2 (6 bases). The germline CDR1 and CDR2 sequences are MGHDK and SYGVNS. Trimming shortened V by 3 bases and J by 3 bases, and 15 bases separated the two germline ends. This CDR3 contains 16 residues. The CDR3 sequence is CASSDGRGWSYNEQFF. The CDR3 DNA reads TGTGCCAGCAGTGACGGGCGGGGATGGAGCTACAATGAGCAGTTCTTC.

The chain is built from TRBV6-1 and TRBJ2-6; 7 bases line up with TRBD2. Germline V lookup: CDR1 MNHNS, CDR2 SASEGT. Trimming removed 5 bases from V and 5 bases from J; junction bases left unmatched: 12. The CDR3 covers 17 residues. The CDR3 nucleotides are TGTGCCAGCAGTCAAGGACTAGACCGCCTCTGGGCCAACGTCCTGACTTTC. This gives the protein CASSQGLDRLWANVLTF.

CDR3: CASSDQGDYGYTF. Written as DNA, the CDR3 is TGTGCCAGCAGTGACCAAGGGGATTATGGCTACACCTTC. The chain is built from TRBV6-1 and TRBJ1-2; TRBD1 is a possible D gene (5 bases). Between the trimmed V and J ends, which lost 3 bases and 5 bases, there was a span of 10 bases. The CDR3 loop spans 13 amino acids. Germline CDR1 reads MNHNS; CDR2 reads SASEGT.